The entry below describes one TCR beta chain. What it recognizes is unknown. The germline gives CDR1 MNHEY, CDR2 SMNVEV (reference sequence). The CDR3 loop spans 14 amino acids. V was shortened by 3 bases and J by 8 bases, with 13 bases between the two germline ends. From the reads, TCRdb called clonotypes with MiXCR, one entry per CDR3 protein. The sample has around 740,000 distinct CDR3 sequences; 35% to 45% are singletons. This entry comes from a study of T cell repertoires in cytomegalovirus infection. The wider study: TCR beta signatures that were public indicated CMV infection and matching HLA type.

Findings and limits, study-wide: Individuals carrying CMV plus the relevant HLA were identified by cumulative frequency of public TCR beta families. Ex vivo responses were dominated by HLA-C-restricted CMV-specific TCR beta clonotypes.

This TCR was recovered from a human donor in good health (CMV status not recorded). Some clones in this sample may be carry-over from other donors' samples. Sequenced sample: PBMCs. This chain links TRBV27 with TRBJ1-4, with D possibly matching TRBD1 (6 bases). The CDR3 nucleotides are TGTGCCAGCAGTTTCTCGGGGGCTCGGGAAAAACTGTTTTTT. Residues: CASSFSGAREKLFF.